This TCR beta chain stems from a study of Ad26.COV2.S vaccination and SARS-CoV-2 variants. Study details: The donor belonged to the COV1001 Ad26.COV2.S trial arm. Once or twice, 56 days apart, Ad26.COV2.S was delivered intramuscularly.

The CDR3 has 11 residues. Unmatched junction bases numbered 2, after V lost 6 bases and J lost 7 bases. The sample's treatment: about 20 received Ad26.COV2.S at low or high dose, single or two shots; about 5 received placebo; per-sample allocation not given. It was on day 63 after the first vaccine or placebo injection that samples were taken. Whoever gave the sample was an adult aged 18-55 years in Boston. An Ad26 vector expressing Wuhan-strain SARS-CoV-2 spike constituted the vaccine. Data came from immunoSEQ multiplex PCR; TCRdb stores just in-frame clones and leaves some out. The table includes around 380,000 clones, 70% to 90% detected once.

Sample: peripheral blood, taken in a trial of Ad26.COV2.S vaccine versus placebo. V is TRBV12-3 or TRBV12-4 and J is TRBJ1-1; 7 positions match TRBD1. This clonotype was sampled from a person aged 18-60 years who received the Ad26.COV2.S COVID-19 vaccine or a placebo. The CDR3 is CASSDRVEAFF. CDR3 DNA sequence: TGTGCCAGCAGCGACAGGGTTGAAGCTTTCTTT.